This passage covers 24 T cell receptor beta chains from one sample sequenced in a study of blood T cell repertoires in COVID-19. Data came from immunoSEQ multiplex PCR; TCRdb stores just in-frame clones and leaves some out. The sample includes tens of thousands of clones, about three quarters of them seen just once. The sequencing input was peripheral blood. The receptors shown here come from a human donor in a cohort sampled during active COVID-19.

The rearrangement joins TRBV18 to TRBJ1-1; 8 bases align to TRBD1. CDR1 and CDR2 (germline): KGHSH, LQKENI. The CDR3 consists of 16 residues. The ends lost 3 bases at V and 1 base at J; junction bases unmatched: 7. CDR3 sequence: CASSPPGQVANTEAFF. CDR3 sequence (DNA): TGTGCCAGCTCACCCCCGGGACAGGTCGCGAACACTGAAGCTTTCTTT.

J is TRBJ1-1 and V is TRBV11-2; D is unclear. The V end was cut by 4 bases, the J end by 1 base, with 10 bases between. This CDR3 region has 14 residues. The germline V gene has CDR1 SGHAT and CDR2 FQNNGV. The CDR3, as DNA: TGTGCCAGCAGCTGGGGAGTAGAGAACACTGAAGCTTTCTTT. It encodes CASSWGVENTEAFF.

This clone was seen more than once but under ten times. The rearrangement links TRBV5-1 to TRBJ2-1; TRBD2 matches at 9 bases. CDR1 and CDR2 (germline): SGHRS, YFSETQ. Trimming took 5 bases from V and 0 from J; bases not matched to a gene: 3. CDR3 length: 15 residues. The DNA of the CDR3 is TGCGCCAGCAGGCTAGCGGGAAGCTCCTACAATGAGCAGTTCTTC. It codes for CASRLAGSSYNEQFF.

V and J are TRBV15 and TRBJ2-2; no reliable D call. Germline V gene sequence: CDR1 LNHNV, CDR2 YYDKDF (reference sequence). The CDR3 runs to 17 residues. V lost 0 bases, J lost 2 bases, and 13 bases lay in between. The CDR3 DNA reads as TGTGCCACCAGCAGAGATACTCGACAAGCAAACACCGGGGAGCTGTTTTTT. This gives the protein CATSRDTRQANTGELFF. The variable domain in full, with the rest retrieved from reference TRBV15 and TRBJ2-2, is DAMVIQNPRYQVTQFGKPVTLSCSQTLNHNVMYWYQQKSSQAPKLLFHYYDKDFNNEADTPDNFQSRRPNTSFCFLDIRSPGLGDTAMYLCATSRDTRQANTGELFFGEGSRLTVL.

The rearrangement uses TRBV5-1 and TRBJ2-7; 7 nucleotides align to TRBD1. CDR3 size: 14 residues. The V gene end was trimmed by 4 bases and the J gene end by 5 bases; junction bases not matched to a gene: 9. Looked up from germline, CDR1 is SGHRS and CDR2 is YFSETQ. The CDR3 sequence is CASSLQTGVDEQYF. In DNA, the CDR3 is TGCGCCAGCAGCCTACAAACAGGGGTGGACGAGCAGTACTTC.

The V gene is TRBV2, the J gene TRBJ1-1; no clear D gene. Germline lookup yields CDR1 SNHLY and CDR2 FYNNEI. Between the trimmed V and J ends, which lost 1 base and 1 base, there was a span of 10 bases. The CDR3 runs 15 residues. The DNA of the CDR3 is TGTGCCAGCAGTGAAGGGAACCGAGGGAACACTGAAGCTTTCTTT. Amino acid sequence: CASSEGNRGNTEAFF. Full variable domain (missing parts from reference TRBV2 and TRBJ1-1): EPEVTQTPSHQVTQMGQEVILRCVPISNHLYFYWYRQILGQKVEFLVSFYNNEISEKSEIFDDQFSVERPDGSNFTLKIRSTKLEDSAMYFCASSEGNRGNTEAFFGQGTRLTVV.

This clone was seen a handful of times. The chain has TRBV30 and TRBJ1-4; the D is unclear. Trimming took off 4 bases at V and 0 bases at J, with 9 bases between the two ends. The germline gives CDR1 GTSNPN, CDR2 SVGIG (reference sequence). The CDR3 contains 14 residues. CDR3 sequence reads: CAWTLGATNEKLFF. The CDR3 nucleotides read TGTGCCTGGACCCTCGGGGCAACTAATGAAAAACTGTTTTTT. Looking up the rest from reference TRBV30 and TRBJ1-4 gives the full variable domain: SQTIHQWPATLVQPVGSPLSLECTVEGTSNPNLYWYRQAAGRGLQLLFYSVGIGQISSEVPQNLSASRPQDRQFILSSKKLLLSDSGFYLCAWTLGATNEKLFFGSGTQLSVL.

This clone was counted once. In nucleotides, the CDR3 is TGTGCCAGCAGTGACCACACAGGGGAGTACGGGGGTCTCCTCCACTTT. The encoded protein is CASSDHTGEYGGLLHF. V and J are TRBV6-1 and TRBJ1-6; 7 nucleotides line up with TRBD1. V trimming: 3 bases; J trimming: 15 bases; junction bases outside the gene matches: 17. Per germline, CDR1 MNHNS and CDR2 SASEGT. The CDR3 consists of 16 residues.

The chain recombines TRBV5-5 with TRBJ1-4; D is possibly TRBD1 (5 bases). CDR1 SGHKS and CDR2 YYEKEE come from the germline V gene (reference sequence). Between the trimmed V and J ends, which lost 2 bases and 7 bases, there was a span of 6 bases. The CDR3 covers 12 residues. CDR3 protein: CASSFQGEKLFF. CDR3 bases: TGTGCCAGCAGCTTTCAGGGTGAAAAACTGTTTTTT.

The chain uses TRBV2 and TRBJ2-2; the match to TRBD1 covers 8 bases. This CDR3 region has 14 residues. The V gene end was trimmed by 6 bases and the J gene end by 4 bases; junction bases not matched to a gene: 4. Germline V gene sequence: CDR1 SNHLY, CDR2 FYNNEI. This chain's CDR3 is CASRRQGATGELFF. The CDR3 DNA reads as TGTGCCAGCAGGCGGCAGGGGGCCACCGGGGAGCTGTTTTTT.

The gene calls are TRBV11-2 and TRBJ2-7; D uncertain. Germline assignment: CDR1 SGHAT and CDR2 FQNNGV. Trimming cost V 4 bases and J 3 bases, with 4 bases left between them. This CDR3 has 11 amino acids. In nucleotides, the CDR3 is TGTGCCAGCAGCTGGCACTACGAGCAGTACTTC. Its translation is CASSWHYEQYF.

V gene TRBV5-1 combines with J gene TRBJ1-4; 7 positions agree with TRBD1. CDR1 SGHRS and CDR2 YFSETQ come from the germline V gene. The CDR3 extends over 16 amino acids. With 1 base clipped from V and 3 bases from J, the junction kept 6 bases outside the gene matches. The CDR3 DNA is TGCGCCAGCAGCTTGACAGGGGTTACGGCTAATGAAAAACTGTTTTTT. Its translation: CASSLTGVTANEKLFF.

CDR3 in DNA: TGTGCCAGCAGTTTACAGAACACTGAAGCTTTCTTT. Amino acid sequence: CASSLQNTEAFF. The chain joins TRBV6-2 or TRBV6-3 to TRBJ1-1; no reliable D call. The CDR3 sequence is 12 residues long. V dropped 4 bases and J dropped 1 base, with 4 bases sitting between them. CDR1 MNHEY and CDR2 SVGEGT come from the germline V gene.

This clone was counted once. The chain recombines TRBV24-1 with TRBJ2-1, with TRBD2 matching over 12 bases. V dropped 3 bases and J dropped 7; count of bases not matched to a gene: 6. CDR3 length: 16 residues. The germline V gene encodes CDR1 KGHDR and CDR2 SFDVKD. The CDR3: CATSDPRLAGANEQFF. DNA for the CDR3: TGTGCCACCAGTGATCCGCGACTAGCGGGGGCGAATGAGCAGTTCTTC.

The chain recombines TRBV7-9 with TRBJ1-1, with 7 nucleotides matching TRBD1. The germline gives CDR1 SEHNR, CDR2 FQNEAQ (reference sequence). After removal of 5 bases from V and 9 bases from J, the junction contained 12 bases not matched to a gene. This CDR3 spans 14 amino acids. The CDR3 DNA follows: TGTGCCAGCAGCCCCCCTGGGACAGCCAGGAAAGCTTTCTTT. It specifies CASSPPGTARKAFF.

The V and J genes are TRBV18 and TRBJ1-3; no firm D call. Germline lookup yields CDR1 KGHSH and CDR2 LQKENI. CDR3 size: 14 residues. Trimming cost V 5 bases and J 0 bases, with 8 bases left between them. The chain's CDR3 is CASSAQLSGNTIYF. The CDR3 DNA follows: TGTGCCAGCTCAGCACAGCTCTCTGGAAACACCATATATTTT.

This clone has just a few counts. The chain uses TRBV5-4 and TRBJ2-3; 9 bases line up with TRBD2. The CDR3 consists of 16 residues. V lost 4 bases, J lost 1 base, and 7 bases stayed unmatched. The germline gives CDR1 SGHNT, CDR2 YYREEE (reference sequence). The CDR3 DNA reads TGTGCCAGCAGCCCGGGGGAGCGGGGGGGCACAGATACGCAGTATTTT. Translated, it gives CASSPGERGGTDTQYF.

This clone was counted a single time. This chain connects TRBV28 to TRBJ1-5; D is possibly TRBD1 (5 bases). The CDR3 contains 17 residues. Germline CDR1 and CDR2: MDHEN and SYDVKM. V was clipped by 7 bases and J by 0 bases, with 19 bases between them. The CDR3: CASTTQADRDSNQPQHF. In nucleotides, the CDR3 is TGTGCCAGCACCACCCAGGCCGACAGAGATAGCAATCAGCCCCAGCATTTT.

This clone was seen just once. The DNA for the CDR3 is TGCGCCAGCAGCCAAGTCGGTAATTCACCCCTCCACTTT. Amino acid sequence: CASSQVGNSPLHF. The gene calls are TRBV4-1 and TRBJ1-6; no clear D. Trimming left V 1 base short and J 6 bases short, with 4 bases between. Germline CDR1 MGHRA, CDR2 YSYEKL. The CDR3 covers 13 residues.

The rearrangement links TRBV9 to TRBJ2-7; 12 bases line up with TRBD1. Germline CDR1 SGDLS, CDR2 YYNGEE. The CDR3 contains 14 residues. The V and J ends lost 1 base and 11 bases, in that order; junction bases with no gene match: 7. CDR3 sequence (DNA): TGTGCCAGCAGCGTATCGGGACAGGGGGCGGAGAAGTACTTC. Amino acid sequence: CASSVSGQGAEKYF.

The J gene is TRBJ1-1, the V gene TRBV5-1; the match to TRBD1 covers 7 bases. The V and J ends lost 0 bases and 1 base, in that order; junction bases with no gene match: 3. Germline values: CDR1 SGHRS, CDR2 YFSETQ. This CDR3 is 15 amino acids long. Written as DNA, the CDR3 is TGCGCCAGCAGCTTGGGGACAGGACGGAACACTGAAGCTTTCTTT. It translates to CASSLGTGRNTEAFF.

This chain uses TRBV2 with TRBJ1-2; no clear D. Germline values: CDR1 SNHLY, CDR2 FYNNEI. Trimming removed 5 bases at V and 12 bases at J, with 4 bases between. The CDR3 runs to 8 residues. The CDR3 sequence: CASSSDTF. DNA of the CDR3: TGTGCCAGCAGTTCGGACACCTTC.

The chain has TRBV7-6 and TRBJ2-5, with TRBD2 matching over 10 bases. The CDR3 is 16 amino acids. V lost 5 bases and J lost 1; bases outside the gene matches: 7. Germline loops: CDR1 SGHVS, CDR2 FNYEAQ. The CDR3 sequence: CASSPDSGGPQETQYF. The CDR3 nucleotides are TGTGCCAGCAGCCCGGATAGCGGGGGGCCCCAAGAGACCCAGTACTTC. Filled out from reference TRBV7-6 and TRBJ2-5, the complete variable domain reads GAGVSQSPRYKVTKRGQDVALRCDPISGHVSLYWYRQALGQGPEFLTYFNYEAQQDKSGLPNDRFSAERPEGSISTLTIQRTEQRDSAMYRCASSPDSGGPQETQYFGPGTRLLVL.

The gene calls are TRBV2 and TRBJ1-1; a weak D match, TRBD1 (6 bases). Germline V gene sequence: CDR1 SNHLY, CDR2 FYNNEI. The CDR3 is 11 residues long. Deletions cut 9 bases from V and 3 bases from J, with 8 bases between. The CDR3 region has the DNA TGTGCCAGTACAGGGTACACTGAAGCTTTCTTT. This sequence encodes CASTGYTEAFF.